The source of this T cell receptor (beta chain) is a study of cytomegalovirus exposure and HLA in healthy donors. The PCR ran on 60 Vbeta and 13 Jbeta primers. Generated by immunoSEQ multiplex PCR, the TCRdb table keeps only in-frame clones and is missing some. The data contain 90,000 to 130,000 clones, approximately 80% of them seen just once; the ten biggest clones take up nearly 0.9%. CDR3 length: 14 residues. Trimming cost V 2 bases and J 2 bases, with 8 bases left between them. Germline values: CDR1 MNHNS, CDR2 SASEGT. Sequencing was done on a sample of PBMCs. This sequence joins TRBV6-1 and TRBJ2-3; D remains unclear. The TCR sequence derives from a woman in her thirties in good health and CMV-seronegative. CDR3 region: CASSESYNTDTQYF. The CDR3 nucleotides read TGTGCCAGCAGTGAATCCTATAACACAGATACGCAGTATTTT.